Described below is a single T cell receptor (beta chain) sequence and its context. The entry originates in a study of OX40 agonist ivuxolimab in advanced cancers. Profiled with immunoSEQ multiplex PCR; TCRdb holds only in-frame clones, not every one. This sample has 70,000 or so clones, with around 86% found just once. Per germline, CDR1 MGHDK and CDR2 SYGVNS. The CDR3 has 16 amino acids. V trimming: 7 bases; J trimming: 4 bases; junction bases outside the gene matches: 13. This specimen was CD4+ or CD8+ T cells sorted from blood, taken in a trial of the OX40 agonist ivuxolimab. This sequence originates from an adult with an advanced solid tumor such as melanoma, head and neck, liver or kidney cancer. The chain links TRBV25-1 to TRBJ1-1; TRBD1 aligns across 9 bases. For the CDR3, the DNA is TGTGCCAGCACCGGGACAGGGAAGGCAAAAGGCACTGAAGCTTTCTTT. Its protein product is CASTGTGKAKGTEAFF.